This TCR beta chain was recovered during a study of T cells in localized non-small cell lung cancer. Sequencing was performed with immunoSEQ multiplex PCR; in TCRdb, only in-frame clones are kept and a portion is missing. The profile shows 25,000 or so clones, over 75% of them singletons. V was clipped by 5 bases and J by 3 bases, with 16 bases between them. The CDR3 spans 15 residues. Germline CDR1 and CDR2: LGHNA and YNFKEQ. The starting material was PBMCs, obtained before any cancer treatment. J is TRBJ1-1 and V is TRBV4-2; D is perhaps TRBD1 (6 bases). This TCR was sampled from a man between 35 and 75 years old with stage II lung adenocarcinoma. This chain's CDR3 is CASSVGGGADTEAFF. The CDR3 DNA reads TGTGCCAGCAGCGTAGGCGGGGGCGCGGACACTGAAGCTTTCTTT.